A selection of T cell receptor beta chains follows, all from one sample in a study of blood T cell repertoires in COVID-19. Here immunoSEQ multiplex PCR was the method, and the copy in TCRdb shows in-frame clones only, minus some. Among about 220,000 clones listed, 84% were seen once. Sequencing was done on a sample of peripheral blood. These receptors originate from a man aged 35-49 years who had recovered from COVID-19. Each CDR3 is given with its conserved first and last residue. A D gene is named only where the DNA matches it firmly. The size entry is marked missing in some rows and otherwise reads once, few, many or a size class.

length	size	V	J	D	CDR3	DNA
11	.	TRBV30	TRBJ1-4	.	CASGQFEKLFF	TGTGCCTCTGGACAGTTTGAAAAACTGTTTTTT
15	once	TRBV6-5	TRBJ2-1	TRBD1	CASSLDRASYNEQFF	TGTGCCAGCAGTTTGGACAGGGCCTCCTACAATGAGCAGTTCTTC
15	.	TRBV7-2	TRBJ2-7	TRBD2	CASSVRGLATYEQYF	TGTGCCAGCAGCGTGAGGGGACTAGCCACTTACGAGCAGTACTTC
14	.	TRBV11-2	TRBJ1-2	TRBD1	CASSTTQGANGYTF	TGTGCCAGCAGCACTACTCAGGGGGCAAATGGCTACACCTTC
15	.	TRBV5-1	TRBJ1-1	.	CASSLGQAGNTEAFF	TGCGCCAGCAGCTTGGGACAGGCTGGGAACACTGAAGCTTTCTTT
18	.	TRBV4-3	TRBJ1-2	TRBD1	CASSQDRGQGAQSYGYTF	TGCGCCAGCAGCCAAGATCGTGGACAGGGGGCGCAGAGCTATGGCTACACCTTC
15	.	TRBV16	TRBJ2-2	.	CASSQSRSNTGELFF	TGTGCCAGCAGCCAATCGCGGTCGAACACCGGGGAGCTGTTTTTT
14	.	TRBV9	TRBJ2-3	.	CASSRGVSTDTQYF	TGTGCCAGCAGCCGGGGAGTGAGCACAGATACGCAGTATTTT
12	.	TRBV2	TRBJ1-2	.	CASNQGGYGYTF	TGTGCCAGCAATCAGGGAGGCTATGGCTACACCTTC
16	.	TRBV3-1/TRBV3-2	TRBJ2-2	TRBD2	CASSQGLAGNTGELFF	TGTGCCAGCAGCCAAGGACTAGCGGGGAACACCGGGGAGCTGTTTTTT
13	.	TRBV19	TRBJ2-5	.	CASSMRGQETQYF	TGTGCCAGTAGTATGAGGGGGCAAGAGACCCAGTACTTC
14	.	TRBV10-2	TRBJ2-1	TRBD2	CASGRLAFYNEQFF	TGCGCCAGCGGCCGACTAGCATTTTACAATGAGCAGTTCTTC
14	.	TRBV23-1	TRBJ1-1	.	CASSPVRGNTEAFF	TGCGCCAGCAGTCCGGTCAGGGGGAACACTGAAGCTTTCTTT
14	.	TRBV10-3	TRBJ1-1	TRBD1	CASRQGLTNTEAFF	TGTGCCTCACGACAGGGGTTGACGAACACTGAAGCTTTCTTT
13	.	TRBV25-1	TRBJ1-1	.	CASSPFLNTEAFF	TGTGCCAGCAGTCCTTTTTTGAACACTGAAGCTTTCTTT
14	.	TRBV10-3	TRBJ1-1	.	CAISEDPTAPEAFF	TGTGCCATCAGTGAGGACCCTACAGCCCCTGAAGCTTTCTTT
13	.	TRBV10-2	TRBJ2-2	TRBD2	CASKREVGGELFF	TGCGCCAGCAAGCGGGAGGTGGGCGGGGAGCTGTTTTTT
13	.	TRBV27	TRBJ2-5	TRBD1	CASSLDRQETQYF	TGTGCCAGCAGTTTGGACAGGCAAGAGACCCAGTACTTC
15	.	TRBV5-4	TRBJ1-2	TRBD1	CASSEPGQGDYGYTF	TGTGCCAGCAGCGAACCCGGACAGGGTGACTATGGCTACACCTTC
15	.	TRBV7-7	TRBJ2-5	TRBD1	CASSSRQGQQETQYF	TGTGCTAGCAGCTCGAGACAGGGCCAGCAAGAGACCCAGTACTTC
14	.	TRBV3-1/TRBV3-2	TRBJ2-1	.	CASSQSAGRIEQFF	TGTGCCAGCAGCCAGTCCGCGGGTCGTATCGAGCAGTTCTTC
17	.	TRBV6-2/TRBV6-3	TRBJ2-1	TRBD2	CASSYPPLAGLNNEQFF	TGTGCCAGCAGTTACCCACCACTAGCGGGGCTCAACAATGAGCAGTTCTTC
14	.	TRBV27	TRBJ1-2	TRBD1	CASSFTGEHRGYTF	TGTGCCAGCAGTTTCACAGGGGAGCATCGTGGCTACACCTTC
17	.	TRBV10-3	TRBJ2-1	TRBD2	CAIHGGTSGRARNEQFF	TGTGCCATCCATGGGGGGACTAGCGGGAGGGCCAGGAATGAGCAGTTCTTC
13	few	TRBV19	TRBJ1-1	TRBD1	CASSSHRGTEAFF	TGTGCCAGTAGTTCCCACAGGGGGACTGAAGCTTTCTTT
14	.	TRBV3-1/TRBV3-2	TRBJ1-3	.	CASSQEDSGNTIYF	TGTGCCAGCAGCCAAGAAGATAGCGGAAACACCATATATTTT
13	.	TRBV6-2/TRBV6-3	TRBJ1-5	.	CASSYLGAQPQHF	TGTGCCAGCAGTTATTTAGGGGCCCAGCCCCAGCATTTT
13	many	TRBV29-1	TRBJ2-1	TRBD1	CSVPSTGKNEQFF	TGCAGCGTACCTTCGACAGGGAAAAATGAGCAGTTCTTC
13	few	TRBV12-3/TRBV12-4	TRBJ1-1	TRBD1	CASSRQGSPEAFF	TGTGCCAGCAGCAGACAGGGGTCCCCTGAAGCTTTCTTT
15	.	TRBV6-5	TRBJ1-1	.	CASSYSSRGASEAFF	TGTGCCAGCAGTTACTCTAGTCGGGGGGCTTCTGAAGCTTTCTTT
14	.	TRBV27	TRBJ1-1	.	CASRGLWEHTEAFF	TGTGCCAGCAGGGGCCTTTGGGAGCACACTGAAGCTTTCTTT
13	.	TRBV10-2	TRBJ1-2	.	CASSETVNYGYTF	TGCGCCAGCAGTGAAACAGTGAACTATGGCTACACCTTC
16	.	TRBV7-9	TRBJ2-7	.	CASSLVAGRGSYEQYF	TGTGCCAGCAGCTTAGTGGCAGGCAGGGGCTCCTACGAGCAGTACTTC
14	.	TRBV2	TRBJ2-5	.	CASSKTLRVGTQYF	TGTGCCAGCAGTAAAACCCTTCGGGTCGGGACCCAGTACTTC
14	.	TRBV6-4	TRBJ2-2	TRBD1	CASSRGLDTGELFF	TGTGCCAGCAGCAGGGGGCTGGACACCGGGGAGCTGTTTTTT
17	.	TRBV6-2/TRBV6-3	TRBJ1-1	.	CASSYSMANRVGTEAFF	TGTGCCAGCAGTTACTCGATGGCGAACAGGGTTGGCACTGAAGCTTTCTTT
14	.	TRBV9	TRBJ2-2	.	CASSVGLRAGELFF	TGTGCCAGCAGCGTAGGGCTACGGGCCGGGGAGCTGTTTTTT
14	.	TRBV10-3	TRBJ2-1	TRBD2	CATNRGDVLNEQFF	TGTGCCACCAATCGGGGGGACGTACTTAATGAGCAGTTCTTC
17	.	TRBV29-1	TRBJ2-3	TRBD2	CSVELDLAGGRTDTQYF	TGCAGCGTTGAATTGGATCTAGCGGGAGGGAGAACAGATACGCAGTATTTT
16	.	TRBV10-2	TRBJ2-1	TRBD2	CASRYSGTSGGGEQFF	TGCGCCAGCAGATACTCCGGGACTAGCGGGGGCGGTGAGCAGTTCTTC
17	.	TRBV19	TRBJ2-6	TRBD2	CASSRDYLGVGANVLTF	TGTGCCAGCAGCCGGGACTATCTGGGGGTAGGGGCCAACGTCCTGACTTTC
11	.	TRBV12-3/TRBV12-4	TRBJ2-2	.	CASTRTGELFF	TGTGCCAGCACCCGCACCGGGGAGCTGTTTTTT
16	.	TRBV4-1	TRBJ1-2	.	CASSQGIRSTNYGYTF	TGCGCCAGCAGCCAAGGGATAAGGAGTACTAACTATGGCTACACCTTC
14	.	TRBV5-6	TRBJ1-1	.	CASSLYRLNTEAFF	TGTGCCAGCAGCTTGTACAGGCTAAACACTGAAGCTTTCTTT
15	.	TRBV7-2	TRBJ1-1	.	CASSWGGAENTEAFF	TGTGCCAGCAGCTGGGGGGGCGCGGAGAACACTGAAGCTTTCTTT